This T cell receptor (beta chain) was sequenced for a study of blood T cell repertoires in COVID-19. Whole-study context: From the United States, Italy and Spain came samples of acute and convalescent COVID-19. The cDNA or gDNA used as material had been derived from T cells, B-cell-depleted T cells, or PBMCs.

Under the authors' procedure: Nucleated cell number was recorded as an estimate derived from reference gene primer amplification. TCRdb's table, derived via immunoSEQ multiplex PCR, lists solely in-frame clones and lacks some. D and trimming were read from the DNA, whereas the V and J calls and clone size are those reported in that table. The sample carries about 66,000 clones, around 83% recorded once. Germline V gene data show CDR1 as SGHNT and CDR2 as YYREEE (reference sequence). V shed 3 bases, J shed 7 bases, and the junction held 7 bases outside the gene matches. This CDR3 has 15 residues. The source material was peripheral blood. The chain combines TRBV5-4 with TRBJ2-1; the match to TRBD2 covers 10 bases. This receptor was obtained from a man aged 50-60 years with active COVID-19. CDR3 nucleotides: TGTGCCAGCAGCTCTGGACTAGCGGCACAAAATGAGCAGTTCTTC. It is translated as CASSSGLAAQNEQFF.